This TCR beta chain was recovered during a study of T cells in Graves' hyperthyroidism and ophthalmopathy. Study-level information: Peripheral blood samples were taken at initial diagnosis, prior to any treatment.

Stable hyperthyroidism: no ophthalmopathy progression over 18 months of follow-up. Hyperthyroidism was newly diagnosed in patients aged 18 to 65 (duration under 2 months). On the basis of clinical symptoms, serum thyroxine and TRAb, thyroid ultrasound and orbital computed tomography, diagnoses were made. RNA transcripts were the template for amplifying TCR beta CDR3 regions. Using the HTBI primer set, a first-round RT-PCR was run on the TCR CDR3. A single record per CDR3 protein comes from TCRdb applying MiXCR to the multiplex PCR reads. The data hold some 720,000 distinct CDR3 sequences, with around 15% observed a single time. The CDR3 has 13 residues. Between the trimmed V and J ends, which lost 9 bases and 2 bases, there was a span of 9 bases. Germline V CDR1 and CDR2: KGHDR, SFDVKD.

The sequence derives from a man younger than 30 with Graves' hyperthyroidism. The chain employs TRBV24-1 and TRBJ2-2; TRBD1 might be the D (6 bases). The material sequenced was blood. This CDR3 is CATRTANTGELFF. CDR3 in DNA: TGTGCCACCCGGACAGCCAACACCGGGGAGCTGTTTTTT.